Detailed here is one TCR beta chain. The table came from immunoSEQ multiplex PCR; TCRdb's copy has only in-frame clones and leaves some out. The sample carries under 250,000 clones, about 84% recorded once. Living in 24 US areas, the participants were between 18 and 89 years of age. CDR1 and CDR2 (germline): SGHRS, YFSETQ. Trimming shortened V by 4 bases and J by 4 bases, and 11 bases separated the two germline ends. This CDR3 spans 14 amino acids. This sample was included in a study of blood T cell repertoires in COVID-19. Sequenced material: PBMCs or T cells enriched from blood (not recorded which). The V and J genes are TRBV5-1 and TRBJ2-2; D is unresolved. This TCR came from a man in his 60s who had recovered from COVID-19. CDR3 in amino acids: CASSLADSTGELFF. The DNA for the CDR3 is TGCGCCAGCAGCCTCGCGGATTCCACCGGGGAGCTGTTTTTT.